In this sample, the clone carrying this T cell receptor (beta chain) turned up many times. This sample was included in a study of regulatory T cells in long-lasting Graves disease. iRepertoire HTBI primers and Arm-PCR of CDR3 regions built TCR beta libraries. TCRdb re-called the multiplex PCR reads through MiXCR, storing one row per CDR3 protein. The sample records around 500,000 distinct CDR3 sequences, 15% to 20% being singletons. Stated time point: newly diagnosed GD, antithyroid drugs for less than 3 months. After RNA was extracted from PBMCs, the TCR library was made from it. These same data were also listed under a study on T cells in Graves' hyperthyroidism and ophthalmopathy.

This material consisted of peripheral blood mononuclear cells (PBMCs), taken at new diagnosis, from a patient treated with antithyroid drugs. The source of this sequence is a woman aged 35-60 years with Graves disease.

In DNA, the CDR3 is TGTGCCAGCAGTTACGTTCTAAACACTGAAGCTTTCTTT. This codes for CASSYVLNTEAFF. V usage is TRBV6-9 and J usage is TRBJ1-1; D remains ambiguous. The CDR3 runs to 13 residues. V lost 3 bases, J lost 2 bases, and 7 bases lay in between. Germline CDR1 MNHGY, CDR2 SVAAGI.